These T cell receptor beta chains were read from a single sample in a study of human T cells and chemical hapten exposure. TCRdb reprocessed the RACE reads with MiXCR, giving one entry per CDR3 protein. The sample lists some 400,000 distinct CDR3 sequences, more than 4.5% occurring once. Sequences were derived from whole blood, sampled in connection with sensitization to the hapten diphenylcyclopropenone (DPC). Receptor source: a woman aged 50 to 60 with alopecia areata. Some clones in this sample may be carry-over from other donors' samples. CDR3s include the opening cysteine and the closing phenylalanine or tryptophan. Each record gives: clone size, D gene, J gene, V gene, CDR3 DNA, CDR3 protein. A D gene is named only where the DNA matches it firmly. The listing skips clone size in some rows; elsewhere it reads once, few, many or a size class.

size: many
D: NA
J: TRBJ1-2
V: TRBV12-3/TRBV12-4
DNA: TGTGCCAGCAGCAGGAAGATAAGAGGGTTTGGTGGCTACACCTTC
CDR3: CASSRKIRGFGGYTF

size: NA
D: NA
J: TRBJ2-5
V: TRBV18
DNA: TGTGCCAGCTCAGTACCGGTGCAAGAGACCCAGTACTTC
CDR3: CASSVPVQETQYF

size: NA
D: NA
J: TRBJ1-5
V: TRBV30
DNA: TGTGCCTGGAGTGTAAGAGGGTTAAGCAATCAGCCCCAGCATTTT
CDR3: CAWSVRGLSNQPQHF

size: many
D: NA
J: TRBJ1-3
V: TRBV20-1
DNA: TGCAGTGCTAGAGAACGGACATCCAGCTCTGGAAACACCATATATTTT
CDR3: CSARERTSSSGNTIYF

size: many
D: TRBD2
J: TRBJ2-5
V: TRBV12-3/TRBV12-4
DNA: TGTGCCAGCAGTTCTCGAGCGGGGGGGCTGGAGACCCAGTACTTC
CDR3: CASSSRAGGLETQYF

size: many
D: NA
J: TRBJ1-3
V: TRBV20-1
DNA: TGCAGTGCCATCTACCCGGGCCGAAACACCATATATTTT
CDR3: CSAIYPGRNTIYF

size: many
D: NA
J: TRBJ2-7
V: TRBV2
DNA: TGTGCCAGCCTAGAAGGGCGCGGCGCCTACGAGCAGTACTTC
CDR3: CASLEGRGAYEQYF

size: many
D: NA
J: TRBJ2-7
V: TRBV20-1
DNA: TGCAGTGCTAAACGGGACGGCCGATACGAGCAGTACTTC
CDR3: CSAKRDGRYEQYF

size: many
D: TRBD2
J: TRBJ2-1
V: TRBV19
DNA: TGTGCCAGTAGTATTAAGACTAGCGGGAGTCATGAGCAGTTCTTC
CDR3: CASSIKTSGSHEQFF

size: many
D: TRBD2
J: TRBJ2-7
V: TRBV3-1
DNA: TGTGCCAGCAGCCAAGAACTAGCGGTTCACTACGAGCAGTACTTC
CDR3: CASSQELAVHYEQYF

size: NA
D: TRBD2
J: TRBJ2-5
V: TRBV6-5
DNA: TGTGCCAGCCGAAGAACGGGGGGGCGCCAAGAGACCCAGTACTTC
CDR3: CASRRTGGRQETQYF

size: many
D: TRBD2
J: TRBJ2-7
V: TRBV6-2/TRBV6-3
DNA: TGTGCCAGCAGTCCGGGGGGGATCGAGCAGTACTTC
CDR3: CASSPGGIEQYF

size: few
D: TRBD2
J: TRBJ2-3
V: TRBV10-3
DNA: TGTGCCATCAGTGAGTCGACGCGGGAGGGTAGGGCAGATACGCAGTATTTT
CDR3: CAISESTREGRADTQYF

size: few
D: NA
J: TRBJ2-7
V: TRBV28
DNA: TGTGCCAGCAGTTTGGGGGCGGGATGGTACGAGCAGTACTTC
CDR3: CASSLGAGWYEQYF

size: many
D: TRBD1
J: TRBJ2-1
V: TRBV7-8
DNA: TGTGCCAGCAGCTTAGCGGGAGACAGGGTCCATGAGCAGTTCTTC
CDR3: CASSLAGDRVHEQFF

size: few
D: NA
J: TRBJ1-2
V: TRBV29-1
DNA: TGCAGCGTGACAGAAAACTATGGCTACACCTTC
CDR3: CSVTENYGYTF

size: few
D: NA
J: TRBJ1-2
V: TRBV15
DNA: TGTGCCACCAGCAGAGATTATACTAACTATGGCTACACCTTC
CDR3: CATSRDYTNYGYTF

size: few
D: TRBD1
J: TRBJ2-5
V: TRBV30
DNA: TGTGCCTGGAGTGTTTGGGACAGCCAAGAGACCCAGTACTTC
CDR3: CAWSVWDSQETQYF

size: many
D: NA
J: TRBJ1-3
V: TRBV12-3/TRBV12-4
DNA: TGTGCCAGCAACTCGGCCCTAGGGGACACCATATATTTT
CDR3: CASNSALGDTIYF

size: few
D: NA
J: TRBJ2-6
V: TRBV29-1
DNA: TGCAGCGTCCACCTGGACAGCTCTGGGGCCAACGTCCTGACTTTC
CDR3: CSVHLDSSGANVLTF

size: many
D: NA
J: TRBJ1-6
V: TRBV5-1
DNA: TGCGCCAGCAGCTCGGACAGCTCCTATAATTCACCCCTCCACTTT
CDR3: CASSSDSSYNSPLHF

size: many
D: TRBD1
J: TRBJ1-2
V: TRBV7-9
DNA: TGTGCCAGCAGCTTCGACAGGGCCAACTATGGCTACACCTTC
CDR3: CASSFDRANYGYTF

size: NA
D: NA
J: TRBJ1-1
V: TRBV5-4
DNA: TGTGCCAGCAGCTTGTTGGGGGCGTATGAAGCTTTCTTT
CDR3: CASSLLGAYEAFF

size: many
D: TRBD2
J: TRBJ2-1
V: TRBV6-5
DNA: TGTGCCAGCAGTTTAGGGACTAGCGGGACCTACAATGAGCAGTTCTTC
CDR3: CASSLGTSGTYNEQFF

size: NA
D: NA
J: TRBJ1-5
V: TRBV30
DNA: TGTGCCTGGAGTGTTAGCCAGCTCAATCAGCCCCAGCATTTT
CDR3: CAWSVSQLNQPQHF

size: many
D: TRBD1
J: TRBJ2-3
V: TRBV20-1
DNA: TGCAGTGCTGAGACGACGACAGGGGCAGATACGCAGTATTTT
CDR3: CSAETTTGADTQYF

size: NA
D: TRBD2
J: TRBJ2-5
V: TRBV25-1
DNA: TGTGCCAGCAGCCTAGAGGGCGCGCGGGGGGCCCAGTACTTC
CDR3: CASSLEGARGAQYF